These 20 T cell receptor beta chains were sequenced from one sample in a study of vaccination and CD4 T cells after COVID-19. Cultured CD4+ T-cell DNA underwent Oncomine TCR Beta short-read sequencing. TCRdb reprocessed the PCR reads with MiXCR, giving one entry per CDR3 protein. The repertoire includes 7,500 to 9,500 distinct CDR3 sequences, around 64% of them detected once, and 30% to 40% sits in the top ten. Documented treatment: roughly 11-day PBMC culture with coronavirus spike peptide pools or control peptides (ViraFEST assay). Their cognate antigens are unknown. The source material was CD4+ T cells from blood, cultured in vitro. The receptors here all came from a human donor who had recovered from COVID-19.

The V call is TRBV6-1, the J call TRBJ2-7; TRBD1 matches at 7 bases. Germline V gives CDR1 MNHNS, CDR2 SASEGT. Losses at the gene ends were 7 bases for V and 3 bases for J; bases not matched to a gene: 12. The CDR3 contains 15 residues. The CDR3 loop is CASKPGQALNYEQYF. The CDR3 nucleotides read TGTGCCAGCAAGCCCGGACAGGCCCTTAACTACGAGCAGTACTTC.

The V gene is TRBV20-1, the J gene TRBJ2-1; D is unresolved. The germline V gene encodes CDR1 DFQATT and CDR2 SNEGSKA (reference sequence). The V gene lost 0 bases and the J gene lost 0 bases, with 6 bases spanning the gap. This CDR3 is built from 14 residues. The CDR3 region is CSARDVSSYNEQFF. In nucleotides, the CDR3 is TGCAGTGCTAGAGATGTCAGCTCCTACAATGAGCAGTTCTTC.

By proportion, this clonotype is medium-sized. The CDR3 DNA follows: TGTGCCAGCAGCATGGACAGGTGGAACACTGAAGCTTTCTTT. It is translated as CASSMDRWNTEAFF. This chain joins TRBV7-2 and TRBJ1-1; 7 nucleotides line up with TRBD1. The CDR3 covers 14 residues. J was trimmed by 1 base and V by 5 bases; bases with no gene match: 4. The germline V gene has CDR1 SGHTA and CDR2 FQGNSA.

The J gene is TRBJ1-2, the V gene TRBV12-3 or TRBV12-4; D unresolved. The CDR3 contains 11 residues. V was trimmed by 8 bases and J by 5 bases, leaving 9 bases between them. CDR3 bases: TGTGCCAGCCGCACAGCTTATGGCTACACCTTC. Translation gives CASRTAYGYTF.

The J gene is TRBJ2-7, the V gene TRBV2, with TRBD1 identical over 8 bases. The CDR3 covers 14 residues. Trimming took 4 bases from V and 3 from J; bases not matched to a gene: 5. Germline CDR1 is SNHLY and CDR2 is FYNNEI. CDR3 residues: CASSVDRGNYEQYF. CDR3 coding DNA: TGTGCCAGCAGTGTTGACAGGGGAAACTACGAGCAGTACTTC. Filled out from reference TRBV2 and TRBJ2-7, the complete variable domain reads EPEVTQTPSHQVTQMGQEVILRCVPISNHLYFYWYRQILGQKVEFLVSFYNNEISEKSEIFDDQFSVERPDGSNFTLKIRSTKLEDSAMYFCASSVDRGNYEQYFGPGTRLTVT.

The chain uses TRBV6-1 and TRBJ1-3, with TRBD1 as a possible D gene (6 bases). CDR3 length: 13 residues. Trimming stripped 10 bases from V and 4 bases from J, with 14 bases between. Germline loops: CDR1 MNHNS, CDR2 SASEGT. CDR3 protein: CATSRGFGNTIYF. The CDR3, as DNA: TGTGCCACTTCCAGGGGTTTCGGAAACACCATATATTTT.

The chain has TRBV7-3 and TRBJ2-3; perhaps D is TRBD1 or TRBD2 (5 bases each). The CDR3 contains 13 residues. Germline V CDR1 and CDR2: SGHTA, FQGTGA. V was trimmed by 2 bases and J by 6 bases, leaving 9 bases between them. The CDR3 DNA sequence: TGTGCCAGCAGCTTAGCATGGGGGGATACGCAGTATTTT. Encoded protein: CASSLAWGDTQYF.

This clonotype turned up a few times. V and J are TRBV19 and TRBJ1-2; 7 nucleotides align to TRBD1. The V gene end was trimmed by 1 base and the J gene end by 2 bases; junction bases not matched to a gene: 4. Germline V gene lookup returns CDR1 LNHDA and CDR2 SQIVND (reference sequence). The CDR3 runs 15 residues. The CDR3 bases are TGTGCCAGTAGTATAGGCCAGGGGGGGAACTATGGCTACACCTTC. Protein sequence: CASSIGQGGNYGYTF.

The chain joins TRBV30 to TRBJ1-2, with D unclear. CDR1 and CDR2 from the germline V gene are GTSNPN and SVGIG (reference sequence). This CDR3 has 12 amino acids. Trimming left V 0 bases short and J 5 bases short, with 7 bases between. Here the CDR3 DNA reads TGTGCCTGGAGTGTTCCCGAGTATGGCTACACCTTC. It translates to CAWSVPEYGYTF.

The rearrangement links TRBV4-1 to TRBJ1-6, with 7 bases identical to TRBD1. The junction had 4 bases not matched to a gene; V was cut back by 4 bases and J by 10 bases. CDR1 and CDR2 from the germline V gene are MGHRA and YSYEKL. CDR3 length: 13 residues. CDR3 coding DNA: TGCGCCAGCAGCCTTAGACAGGGATCACCCCTCCACTTT. This encodes CASSLRQGSPLHF.

This rearrangement joins TRBV2 to TRBJ2-3, with TRBD2 matching 11 bases. CDR3 length equals 15 residues. V lost 4 bases to trimming and J lost 3 bases; unmatched junction nucleotides: 3. Germline values: CDR1 SNHLY, CDR2 FYNNEI. The CDR3 spells CASSGASGGTDTQYF. CDR3 nucleotides: TGTGCCAGCAGTGGCGCTAGCGGGGGGACAGATACGCAGTATTTT.

The chain combines TRBV20-1 with TRBJ2-7, with no clear D. This CDR3 contains 14 residues. The V gene's germline CDR1 is DFQATT and CDR2 SNEGSKA (reference sequence). The CDR3 is CSLSRRQISYEQYF. CDR3 sequence (DNA): TGCAGCCTGAGTAGGCGGCAGATCTCCTACGAGCAGTACTTC.

This rearrangement joins TRBV5-8 to TRBJ1-5; D not certain. The CDR3 length is 15 residues. V shed 4 bases and J shed 11 bases, with 22 bases lying between them. The germline V gene encodes CDR1 SGHTS and CDR2 YDEGEE. CDR3 in amino acids: CASSRYRQTRPTQHF. The CDR3, as DNA: TGTGCCAGCAGCCGCTACCGACAAACAAGGCCGACCCAGCATTTT.

V usage is TRBV29-1 and J usage is TRBJ1-1; TRBD1 is a possible D gene (6 bases). V lost 7 bases and J 4 bases, leaving 16 bases between the germline ends. Germline assignment: CDR1 SQVTM and CDR2 ANQGSEA. The CDR3 length is 13 residues. The CDR3 nucleotides are TGCAGCGCCAACCTTGGACAGTCCACTGAAGCTTTCTTT. This translates into CSANLGQSTEAFF.

The chain carries TRBV12-3 or TRBV12-4 and TRBJ1-1, with 8 positions matching TRBD1. This CDR3 comprises 14 residues. Losses at the gene ends were 6 bases for V and 2 bases for J; bases not matched to a gene: 5. Here the CDR3 DNA reads TGTGCCAGCAGCGGGACAGGTGAAAACACTGAAGCTTTCTTT. It yields the protein CASSGTGENTEAFF.

This clonotype occurred a few times. This chain uses TRBV7-6 with TRBJ1-5; D remains unclear. There are 12 residues in the CDR3. Deletions cut 5 bases from V and 7 bases from J, with 9 bases between. Germline CDR1 and CDR2: SGHVS and FNYEAQ. This CDR3 reads CASSPPEQPQHF. DNA for the CDR3: TGTGCCAGCAGCCCCCCGGAGCAGCCCCAGCATTTT.

The rearrangement joins TRBV20-1 to TRBJ2-3, with 10 bases fitting TRBD2. The CDR3 spans 14 residues. Trimming at V came to 6 bases and at J to 8 bases, leaving 11 bases not matched to a gene. CDR1 and CDR2 from the germline V gene are DFQATT and SNEGSKA (reference sequence). The CDR3 region is CSAAPGLALATQYF. Written as DNA, the CDR3 is TGCAGTGCCGCACCGGGACTAGCGTTAGCTACGCAGTATTTT.

The chain carries TRBV11-3 and TRBJ1-1; no firm D call. The ends were cut back, 5 bases at V and 9 bases at J, with 16 bases in the middle. Germline V gene sequence: CDR1 SGHNT, CDR2 YENEEA. The CDR3 extends over 13 amino acids. CDR3: CASSPIGYGKAFF. CDR3 bases: TGTGCCAGCAGCCCTATCGGGTACGGAAAAGCTTTCTTT.

V and J are TRBV11-3 and TRBJ2-1; TRBD2 matches 9 bases. The trim removed 1 base at V and 6 bases at J, leaving 4 bases unmatched. There are 15 residues in the CDR3. Germline V gene lookup returns CDR1 SGHNT and CDR2 YENEEA. CDR3 coding DNA: TGTGCCAGCAGCTTAGGGACTAGCGTCGTCAATGAGCAGTTCTTC. This translates into CASSLGTSVVNEQFF.

The chain recombines TRBV7-6 with TRBJ2-1; tentatively, D is TRBD2 (5 bases). V was cut by 5 bases and J by 5 bases, with 7 bases left in between. The CDR3 runs to 12 residues. From germline, CDR1 is SGHVS and CDR2 FNYEAQ. The CDR3 reads CASSGLNNEQFF. The CDR3 DNA reads TGTGCCAGCAGCGGACTGAACAATGAGCAGTTCTTC.